One sample yielded the 5 T cell receptor beta chains listed below, sequenced in a study of T cell changes during pregnancy in multiple sclerosis. Sequencing was performed with immunoSEQ multiplex PCR; in TCRdb, only in-frame clones are kept and a portion is missing. Among about 56,000 clones listed, 87% were seen once. The sample taken for sequencing was peripheral blood from another person, used as feeder cells. The receptors derive from a human donor whose cells served as feeder cells for cultures in a pregnancy study.

The gene calls are TRBV21-1 and TRBJ2-3; the table's D call, TRBD1, has no DNA check behind it. TRBV21-1 is a known pseudogene. This CDR3 has 17 amino acids. The CDR3 bases are TGTGCCAGCTGCCGAAACGTTGAGGACAGCAGCACAGATACGCAGTATTTT. Amino acids: CASCRNVEDSSTDTQYF.

This chain uses TRBV6-5 with TRBJ2-5; TRBD2 is a possible D gene (7 bases). Germline V lookup: CDR1 MNHEY, CDR2 SVGAGI. V was clipped by 2 bases and J by 5 bases, with 18 bases between them. The CDR3 sequence is 16 residues long. The CDR3 protein is CASSYVGGGRGETQYF. CDR3 nucleotide sequence: TGTGCCAGCAGTTACGTAGGCGGGGGCCGGGGGGAGACCCAGTACTTC.

The chain has TRBV9 and TRBJ2-5; TRBD1 agrees at 7 bases. The CDR3 is made up of 16 amino acids. V trimming: 0 bases; J trimming: 4 bases; junction bases outside the gene matches: 9. Germline V gene sequence: CDR1 SGDLS, CDR2 YYNGEE. This CDR3 is CASSVGAQGSSETQYF. DNA for the CDR3: TGTGCCAGCAGCGTAGGTGCACAGGGGTCCTCAGAGACCCAGTACTTC.

The J gene is TRBJ2-2, the V gene TRBV25-1; no reliable D call. The CDR3 covers 12 residues. V dropped 6 bases and J dropped 1 base, with 3 bases sitting between them. Germline loops: CDR1 MGHDK, CDR2 SYGVNS. CDR3 residues: CASSLNTGELFF. For the CDR3, the DNA is TGTGCCAGCAGCTTGAACACCGGGGAGCTGTTTTTT.

The chain has TRBV7-9 and TRBJ1-2; no clear D. The CDR3 consists of 13 residues. Trimming pared 2 bases from V and 4 bases from J, leaving 8 bases between. Germline lookup yields CDR1 SEHNR and CDR2 FQNEAQ (reference sequence). In nucleotides, the CDR3 is TGTGCCAGCAGCTTACGGGGTGGCTATGGCTACACCTTC. Amino acid sequence: CASSLRGGYGYTF.